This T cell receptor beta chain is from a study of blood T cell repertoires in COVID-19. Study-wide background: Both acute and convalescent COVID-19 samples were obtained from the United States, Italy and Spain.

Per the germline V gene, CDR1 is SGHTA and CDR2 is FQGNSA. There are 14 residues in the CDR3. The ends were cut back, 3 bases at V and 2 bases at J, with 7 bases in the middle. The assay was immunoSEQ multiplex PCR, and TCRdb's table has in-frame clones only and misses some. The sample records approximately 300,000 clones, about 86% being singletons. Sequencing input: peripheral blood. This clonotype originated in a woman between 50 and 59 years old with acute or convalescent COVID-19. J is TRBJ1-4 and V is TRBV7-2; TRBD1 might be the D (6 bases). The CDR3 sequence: CASSFDRTNEKLFF. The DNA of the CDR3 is TGTGCCAGCAGCTTTGACAGGACTAATGAAAAACTGTTTTTT. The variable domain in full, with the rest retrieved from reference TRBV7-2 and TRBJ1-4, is GAGVSQSPSNKVTEKGKDVELRCDPISGHTALYWYRQSLGQGLEFLIYFQGNSAPDKSGLPSDRFSAERTGGSVSTLTIQRTQQEDSAVYLCASSFDRTNEKLFFGSGTQLSVL.